One and the same sample provided the 10 T cell receptor beta chains below, sequenced in a study of control samples from healthy donors and cancer patients. Only in-frame clones appear in the TCRdb table, and some are missing; sequencing was by immunoSEQ multiplex PCR. Here the sample spans about 160,000 clones, approximately 94% being singletons. Sequenced sample: PBMCs. These receptors all stem from a man aged 55 to 70 with colorectal cancer.

The chain is built from TRBV18 and TRBJ2-5, with D perhaps being TRBD1 or TRBD2 (5 bases each). The CDR3 length is 15 residues. Germline CDR1 is KGHSH and CDR2 is LQKENI. V was cut by 0 bases and J by 5 bases, with 13 bases left in between. CDR3 nucleotides: TGTGCCAGCTCACCACCGGGGCCCCGAGGGGAGACCCAGTACTTC. It encodes CASSPPGPRGETQYF.

This sequence joins TRBV19 and TRBJ2-3, with 8 bases fitting TRBD2. The V segment lost 1 base and the J segment 9 bases; nucleotides outside the gene matches: 6. This CDR3 has 14 residues. The germline V gene encodes CDR1 LNHDA and CDR2 SQIVND (reference sequence). CDR3 protein: CASSIVSGGATQYF. The DNA of the CDR3 is TGTGCCAGTAGTATAGTTTCCGGGGGGGCGACGCAGTATTTT.

The chain combines TRBV7-2 with TRBJ1-1; D not resolved. Looked up from germline, CDR1 is SGHTA and CDR2 is FQGNSA. Between the trimmed V and J ends, which lost 5 bases and 1 base, there was a span of 11 bases. The CDR3 is made up of 14 amino acids. Written as DNA, the CDR3 is TGTGCCAGCAGCCCCCCACCAGGGAACACTGAAGCTTTCTTT. Translating gives CASSPPPGNTEAFF.

This chain connects TRBV7-9 to TRBJ1-1; no clear D gene. Germline CDR1 is SEHNR and CDR2 is FQNEAQ (reference sequence). Trimming took 0 bases from V and 7 from J, leaving 12 bases between them. CDR3 length: 14 residues. The CDR3 DNA follows: TGTGCCAGCAGCTTAGCGCTAGGCCAGCTTGAAGCTTTCTTT. This codes for CASSLALGQLEAFF. Full variable domain (missing parts from reference TRBV7-9 and TRBJ1-1): DTGVSQNPRHKITKRGQNVTFRCDPISEHNRLYWYRQTLGQGPEFLTYFQNEAQLEKSRLLSDRFSAERPKGSFSTLEIQRTEQGDSAMYLCASSLALGQLEAFFGQGTRLTVV.

The rearrangement links TRBV6-2 or TRBV6-3 to TRBJ1-2; 8 bases are a match to TRBD1. The CDR3 has 14 residues. The germline V gene encodes CDR1 MNHEY and CDR2 SVGEGT. The J segment lost 3 bases and the V segment lost 5 bases, leaving 5 bases of the junction unmatched. The CDR3 DNA sequence: TGTGCCAGCAGTCCCCGACAGGGGTACTATGGCTACACCTTC. Its translation is CASSPRQGYYGYTF.

The rearrangement joins TRBV14 to TRBJ2-2, with 10 bases lining up with TRBD1. The CDR3 covers 16 residues. Germline V lookup: CDR1 SGHDN, CDR2 FVKESK. V lost 2 bases to trimming and J lost 4 bases; unmatched junction nucleotides: 4. The CDR3 DNA is TGTGCCAGCAGCCAAAGACAGGGGGCTGGCACCGGGGAGCTGTTTTTT. Translated, it gives CASSQRQGAGTGELFF.

The rearrangement uses TRBV7-6 and TRBJ2-5, with 12 nucleotides matching TRBD2. CDR1 and CDR2 from the germline V gene are SGHVS and FNYEAQ. Germline trimming cut 4 bases from V and 3 bases from J; bases unmatched to any gene: 6. The CDR3 has 16 amino acids. The CDR3: CASSYRLAGEEETQYF. For the CDR3, the DNA is TGTGCCAGCAGCTACCGACTAGCGGGGGAAGAAGAGACCCAGTACTTC.

The V and J genes are TRBV7-7 and TRBJ2-3, with 10 bases aligning to TRBD1. This CDR3 contains 15 residues. CDR1 and CDR2 (germline): SSHAT, FNYEAQ (reference sequence). The V segment lost 1 base and the J segment 4 bases; nucleotides outside the gene matches: 2. The chain's CDR3 is CASSLGGQGADTQYF. The CDR3 nucleotides are TGTGCCAGCAGCTTAGGCGGACAGGGGGCAGATACGCAGTATTTT.

V usage is TRBV27 and J usage is TRBJ1-5; D may be TRBD1 (6 bases). Germline V lookup: CDR1 MNHEY, CDR2 SMNVEV (reference sequence). V shed 5 bases and J shed 4 bases, with 12 bases lying between them. The CDR3 loop spans 14 amino acids. The CDR3 DNA sequence: TGTGCCAGCAGTCTCCGGGACACAAATCAGCCCCAGCATTTT. Protein: CASSLRDTNQPQHF.

This chain connects TRBV30 to TRBJ2-5; the match to TRBD1 covers 10 bases. CDR3 length: 12 amino acids. J lost 12 bases, V lost 1 base, and 5 bases had no gene match. Germline values: CDR1 GTSNPN, CDR2 SVGIG (reference sequence). The CDR3 DNA reads TGTGCCTGGAGTGCAGAGGGGACAGGGGAGTACTTC. Translated: CAWSAEGTGEYF.